The clone carrying this T cell receptor beta chain has more than one count but fewer than ten. The data were obtained in a study of PD-1 blockade in classical Hodgkin lymphoma. Clones were sequenced by immunoSEQ multiplex PCR, and TCRdb holds only the in-frame ones, with some missing. This sample has 20,000 to 30,000 clones, with around 70% found just once. All patients experienced relapse after autologous stem cell transplantation, and brentuximab vedotin exposure was variable. CDR3 length: 15 amino acids. The germline V gene encodes CDR1 SGHRS and CDR2 YFSETQ. The V gene lost 3 bases and the J gene lost 5 bases, with 17 bases spanning the gap.

This TCR was recovered from a human donor with classical Hodgkin lymphoma. V gene TRBV5-1 combines with J gene TRBJ2-5; D perhaps matches TRBD1 (6 bases). This material consisted of peripheral blood mononuclear cells (PBMCs), taken before the second cycle of nivolumab. The CDR3 DNA follows: TGCGCCAGCAGCTCGACTCCGGGACATAGGGAGACCCAGTACTTC. This sequence encodes CASSSTPGHRETQYF.